This T cell receptor beta chain was documented in a study of blood T cell repertoires in COVID-19. The repertoire was sequenced with immunoSEQ multiplex PCR; TCRdb's copy has only in-frame clones and lacks some. The sample holds about 240,000 clones, approximately 90% seen once. V dropped 7 bases and J dropped 5 bases, with 11 bases sitting between them. Germline V lookup: CDR1 LNHDA, CDR2 SQIVND (reference sequence). This CDR3 contains 13 residues. What was sequenced was PBMCs or T cells enriched from blood (not recorded which). This sequence was found in a young woman with acute COVID-19. This chain connects TRBV19 to TRBJ2-2; a possible D gene is TRBD2 (6 bases). CDR3 nucleotide sequence: TGTGCCAGTATAGGGGCGGGAACCGGGGAGCTGTTTTTT. Its translation: CASIGAGTGELFF. Looking up the rest from reference TRBV19 and TRBJ2-2 gives the full variable domain: DGGITQSPKYLFRKEGQNVTLSCEQNLNHDAMYWYRQDPGQGLRLIYYSQIVNDFQKGDIAEGYSVSREKKESFPLTVTSAQKNPTAFYLCASIGAGTGELFFGEGSRLTVL.